The 10 T cell receptor beta chains listed next were all sequenced from one sample in a study of shared clonotypes between healthy human individuals (dated by TCRdb to about 2020). Preparation of the library involved the immunoSEQ multiplex PCR assay. The immuneACCESS repertoire file appears here via TCRdb, limited to in-frame rearrangements. These files lack a portion of the clones; in checked studies, under half of the deficit traces to unresolved V genes, and the cause of the others is not known. In all, the sample holds around 300,000 clones, and roughly 84% of those were seen once. The ten largest clones represent 15% to 20% of the sample. The sequencing input was memory CD8+ T cells sorted from blood. Explained via the paper, the cell subset or site label denotes: CD45RO+ cells pooled with CCR7-negative TemRA cells. The origin of the receptors is a young man in good health.

The chain recombines TRBV4-3 with TRBJ1-2; D possibly corresponds to TRBD1 (5 bases). Germline lookup yields CDR1 LGHNA and CDR2 YSLEER. V lost 1 base and J lost 2, with 14 bases in between. CDR3 size: 16 residues. Here the CDR3 DNA reads TGCGCCAGCAGCCAAGTCGGGCGGGGGGTGAACTATGGCTACACCTTC. Translation: CASSQVGRGVNYGYTF.

The rearrangement joins TRBV27 to TRBJ2-2; D not certain. Between the trimmed V and J ends, which lost 6 bases and 7 bases, there was a span of 12 bases. Germline CDR1 and CDR2: MNHEY and SMNVEV (reference sequence). This CDR3 region has 13 residues. CDR3 in amino acids: CASRPQPGGELFF. In DNA form, the CDR3 reads TGTGCCAGCAGACCGCAGCCGGGCGGGGAGCTGTTTTTT.

The J gene is TRBJ2-4, the V gene TRBV27; D may be TRBD2 (5 bases). CDR1 is MNHEY and CDR2 is SMNVEV in the germline V gene (reference sequence). V lost 6 bases, J lost 0 bases, and 9 bases lay in between. The CDR3 has 14 residues. The CDR3 sequence is CASSRLLAKNIQYF. CDR3 nucleotide sequence: TGTGCCAGCAGCCGACTACTAGCCAAAAACATTCAGTACTTC.

The chain combines TRBV10-3 with TRBJ1-2, with TRBD1 as a possible D gene (6 bases). Between the trimmed V and J ends, which lost 4 bases and 4 bases, there was a span of 22 bases. Germline V gene sequence: CDR1 ENHRY, CDR2 SYGVKD. The CDR3 has 17 amino acids. CDR3 in DNA: TGTGCCATCAGTGCTCCAGAACAGGGACCCTTTTTCTATGGCTACACCTTC. As protein: CAISAPEQGPFFYGYTF.

The V and J genes are TRBV27 and TRBJ2-5; the match to TRBD2 covers 9 bases. The CDR3 has 15 amino acids. Per the germline V gene, CDR1 is MNHEY and CDR2 is SMNVEV (reference sequence). J gave up 2 bases and V 4 bases, and 5 bases lay outside the gene matches. CDR3 loop: CASSSKTSGQETQYF. CDR3 DNA sequence: TGTGCCAGCAGTTCAAAGACTAGCGGTCAAGAGACCCAGTACTTC.

This chain uses TRBV28 with TRBJ2-1; no clear D gene. CDR1 is MDHEN and CDR2 is SYDVKM in the germline V gene. The CDR3 runs to 12 residues. The V end lost 1 base, the J end lost 8 bases, and 6 bases lay between the germline ends. The CDR3 here is CASSLFGDEQFF. The CDR3 DNA reads TGTGCCAGCAGTTTATTTGGCGATGAGCAGTTCTTC.

The chain joins TRBV7-6 to TRBJ2-1; the D gene is possibly TRBD2 (6 bases). Trimming cost V 1 base and J 10 bases, with 11 bases left between them. The CDR3 totals 13 residues. In germline, CDR1 is SGHVS, CDR2 FNYEAQ. Here the CDR3 reads CASSLEGAGEQFF. The CDR3 DNA reads as TGTGCCAGCAGCTTAGAAGGGGCGGGGGAGCAGTTCTTC.

The chain is built from TRBV9 and TRBJ2-3; possibly TRBD1 or TRBD2 for D (5 bases each). The ends were cut back, 3 bases at V and 4 bases at J, with 15 bases in the middle. The germline CDR1 and CDR2 sequences are SGDLS and YYNGEE. The CDR3 runs to 15 residues. CDR3 nucleotides: TGTGCCAGCAGCGCCGAGGGGCCTGTAGCAGATACGCAGTATTTT. It codes for CASSAEGPVADTQYF.

This clone was detected once. The rearrangement joins TRBV5-6 to TRBJ1-1, with a weak D call TRBD1 (6 bases). Germline loops: CDR1 SGHDT, CDR2 YYEEEE. This CDR3 spans 18 amino acids. Trimming removed 3 bases at V and 1 base at J, with 22 bases between. CDR3 DNA sequence: TGTGCCAGCAGCTCCTCGGGCCCACGGACAGATCGGAACACTGAAGCTTTCTTT. It specifies CASSSSGPRTDRNTEAFF.

The chain uses TRBV6-5 and TRBJ2-1; D is uncertain. The germline V and J ends were trimmed by 0 bases and 10 bases, with 7 bases remaining between them. Germline V gene lookup returns CDR1 MNHEY and CDR2 SVGAGI. CDR3 length: 12 residues. This CDR3 reads CASSYSIWEQFF. The CDR3 nucleotides are TGTGCCAGCAGTTACTCGATTTGGGAGCAGTTCTTC.